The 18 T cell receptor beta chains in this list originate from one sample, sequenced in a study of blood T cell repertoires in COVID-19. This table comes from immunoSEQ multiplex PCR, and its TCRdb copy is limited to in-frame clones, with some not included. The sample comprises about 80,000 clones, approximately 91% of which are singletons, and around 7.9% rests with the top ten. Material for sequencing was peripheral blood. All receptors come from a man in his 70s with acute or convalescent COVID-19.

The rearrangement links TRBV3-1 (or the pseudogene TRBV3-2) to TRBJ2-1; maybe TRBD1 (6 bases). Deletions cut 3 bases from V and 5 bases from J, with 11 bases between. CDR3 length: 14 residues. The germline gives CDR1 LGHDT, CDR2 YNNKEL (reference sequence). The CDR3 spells CASSQRQDDNEQFF. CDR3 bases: TGTGCCAGCAGCCAGAGACAGGATGACAATGAGCAGTTCTTC.

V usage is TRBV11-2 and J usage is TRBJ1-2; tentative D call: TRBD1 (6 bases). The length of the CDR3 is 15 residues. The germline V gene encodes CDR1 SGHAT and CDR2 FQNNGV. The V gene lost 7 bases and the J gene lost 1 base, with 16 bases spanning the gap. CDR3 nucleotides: TGTGCCAGCACCCGAACCGGACAGCTTAACTATGGCTACACCTTC. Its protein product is CASTRTGQLNYGYTF. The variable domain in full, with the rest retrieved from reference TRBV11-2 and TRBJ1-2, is EAGVAQSPRYKIIEKRQSVAFWCNPISGHATLYWYQQILGQGPKLLIQFQNNGVVDDSQLPKDRFSAERLKGVDSTLKIQPAKLEDSAVYLCASTRTGQLNYGYTFGSGTRLTVV.

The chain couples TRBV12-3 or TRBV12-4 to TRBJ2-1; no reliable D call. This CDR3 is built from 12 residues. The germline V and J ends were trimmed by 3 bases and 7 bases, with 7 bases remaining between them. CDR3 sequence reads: CASSFPENEQFF. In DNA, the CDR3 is TGTGCCAGCAGTTTCCCGGAGAATGAGCAGTTCTTC.

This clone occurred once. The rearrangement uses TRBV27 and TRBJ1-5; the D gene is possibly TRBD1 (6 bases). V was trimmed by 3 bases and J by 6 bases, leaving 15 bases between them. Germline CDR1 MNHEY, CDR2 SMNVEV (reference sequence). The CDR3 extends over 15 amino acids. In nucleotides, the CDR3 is TGTGCCAGCAGTTTCGCGGCAGGGGCCACTCAGCCCCAGCATTTT. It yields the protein CASSFAAGATQPQHF.

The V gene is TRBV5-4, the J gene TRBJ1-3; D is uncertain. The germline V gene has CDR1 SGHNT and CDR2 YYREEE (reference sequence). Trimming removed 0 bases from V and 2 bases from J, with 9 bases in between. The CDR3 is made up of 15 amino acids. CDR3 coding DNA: TGTGCCAGCAGCTTGGGGCGCGGGCCTGGAAACACCATATATTTT. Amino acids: CASSLGRGPGNTIYF.

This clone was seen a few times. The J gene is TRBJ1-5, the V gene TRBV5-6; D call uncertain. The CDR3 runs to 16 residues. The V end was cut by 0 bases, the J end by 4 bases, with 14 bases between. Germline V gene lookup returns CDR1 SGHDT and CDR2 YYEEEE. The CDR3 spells CASSLGASVGNQPQHF. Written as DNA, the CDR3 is TGTGCCAGCAGCTTGGGAGCCAGCGTAGGTAATCAGCCCCAGCATTTT.

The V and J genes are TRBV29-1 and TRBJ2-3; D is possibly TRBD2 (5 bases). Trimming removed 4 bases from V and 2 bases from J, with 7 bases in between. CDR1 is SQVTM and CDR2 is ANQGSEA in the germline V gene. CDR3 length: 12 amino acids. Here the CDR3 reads CSVGADTDTQYF. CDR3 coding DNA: TGCAGCGTTGGAGCGGACACAGATACGCAGTATTTT.

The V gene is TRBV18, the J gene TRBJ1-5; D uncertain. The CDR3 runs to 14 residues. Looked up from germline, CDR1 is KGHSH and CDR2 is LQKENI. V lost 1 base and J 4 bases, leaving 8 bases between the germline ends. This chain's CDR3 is CASSPQSGNQPQHF. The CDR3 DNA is TGTGCCAGCTCACCACAGTCCGGTAATCAGCCCCAGCATTTT.

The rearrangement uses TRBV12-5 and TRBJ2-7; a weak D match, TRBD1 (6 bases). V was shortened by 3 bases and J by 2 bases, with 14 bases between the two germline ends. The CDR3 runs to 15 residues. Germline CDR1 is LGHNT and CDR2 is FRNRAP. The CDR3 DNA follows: TGTGCTAGTGGTTTATATACAGGGAAGACCTACGAGCAGTACTTC. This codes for CASGLYTGKTYEQYF.

Here the CDR3 reads CASSPSGGRGSQYF. CDR3 DNA sequence: TGTGCCAGCAGTCCCAGCGGGGGGCGGGGGTCCCAGTACTTC. The rearrangement links TRBV6-2 or TRBV6-3 to TRBJ2-5; 9 nucleotides line up with TRBD2. The CDR3 is 14 residues long. The V segment lost 5 bases and the J segment 9 bases; nucleotides outside the gene matches: 10. Germline V gene sequence: CDR1 MNHEY, CDR2 SVGEGT.

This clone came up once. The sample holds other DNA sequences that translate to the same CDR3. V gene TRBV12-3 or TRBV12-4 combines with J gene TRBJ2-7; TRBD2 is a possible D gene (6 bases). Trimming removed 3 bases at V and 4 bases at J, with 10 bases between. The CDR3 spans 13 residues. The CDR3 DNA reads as TGTGCCAGCAGTTTGTCCGCGGGATACGAGCAGTACTTC. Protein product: CASSLSAGYEQYF.

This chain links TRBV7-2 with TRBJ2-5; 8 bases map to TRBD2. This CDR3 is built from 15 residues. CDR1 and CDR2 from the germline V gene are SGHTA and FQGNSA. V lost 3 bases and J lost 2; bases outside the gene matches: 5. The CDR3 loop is CASSFSTSGQETQYF. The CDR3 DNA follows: TGTGCCAGCAGCTTCTCCACTAGCGGACAAGAGACCCAGTACTTC.

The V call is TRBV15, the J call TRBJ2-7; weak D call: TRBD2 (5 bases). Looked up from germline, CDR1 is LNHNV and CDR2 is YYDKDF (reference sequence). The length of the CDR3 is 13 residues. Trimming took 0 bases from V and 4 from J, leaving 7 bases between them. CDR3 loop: CATSRDPGYEQYF. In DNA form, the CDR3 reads TGTGCCACCAGCAGAGATCCGGGGTACGAGCAGTACTTC.

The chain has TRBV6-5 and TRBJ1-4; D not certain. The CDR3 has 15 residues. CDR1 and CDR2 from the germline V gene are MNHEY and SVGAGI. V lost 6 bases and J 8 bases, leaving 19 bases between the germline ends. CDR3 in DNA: TGTGCCAGCAGCCGAAGGTTGTCCTCCGGGGAAAAACTGTTTTTT. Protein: CASSRRLSSGEKLFF.

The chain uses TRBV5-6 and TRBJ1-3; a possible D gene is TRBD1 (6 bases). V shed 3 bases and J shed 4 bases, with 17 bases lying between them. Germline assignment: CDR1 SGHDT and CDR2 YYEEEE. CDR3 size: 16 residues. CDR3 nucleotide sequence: TGTGCCAGCAGCTCAACCCTACAGGGACCAGGAAACACCATATATTTT. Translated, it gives CASSSTLQGPGNTIYF.

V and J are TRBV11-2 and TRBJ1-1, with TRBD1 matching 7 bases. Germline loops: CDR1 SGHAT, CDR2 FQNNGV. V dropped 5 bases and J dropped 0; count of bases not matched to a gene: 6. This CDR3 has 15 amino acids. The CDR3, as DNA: TGTGCCAGCAGCCAGATGGGACAGATGAACACTGAAGCTTTCTTT. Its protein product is CASSQMGQMNTEAFF.

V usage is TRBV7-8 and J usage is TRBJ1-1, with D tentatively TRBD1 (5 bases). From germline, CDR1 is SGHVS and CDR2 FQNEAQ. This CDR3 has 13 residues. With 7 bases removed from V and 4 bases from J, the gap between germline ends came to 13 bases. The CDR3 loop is CASNRGSLTEAFF. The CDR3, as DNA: TGTGCCAGCAACCGGGGCTCCCTCACTGAAGCTTTCTTT.

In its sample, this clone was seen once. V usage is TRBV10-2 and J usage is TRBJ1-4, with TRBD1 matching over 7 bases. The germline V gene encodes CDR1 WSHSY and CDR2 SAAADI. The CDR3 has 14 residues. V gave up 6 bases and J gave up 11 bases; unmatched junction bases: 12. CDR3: CASSLGNRGPKLFF. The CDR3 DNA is TGCGCCAGCAGCCTGGGGAACAGGGGACCGAAACTGTTTTTT.